Given below is one T cell receptor (beta chain) in context. These data belong to a study of blood T cell repertoires in COVID-19. Whole-study context: The cDNA or gDNA used as material had been derived from T cells, B-cell-depleted T cells, or PBMCs.

The CDR3 sequence is 13 residues long. V lost 7 bases, J lost 7 bases, and 6 bases stayed unmatched. The germline gives CDR1 LNHDA, CDR2 SQIVND (reference sequence). Methods used by the authors: Amplification of reference gene primers was used by the study to estimate nucleated cell counts. TCRdb keeps only in-frame clones here, not all; method: immunoSEQ multiplex PCR. V and J calls and clone size follow that table, whereas D and trimming were derived from the DNA. The sample lists about 170,000 clones, about 86% occurring once. The sample was peripheral blood. The TCR comes from a man over 45 with active or convalescent COVID-19. The gene calls are TRBV19 and TRBJ1-5; 8 positions match TRBD1. In DNA form, the CDR3 reads TGTGCCAGTACTACGGACAGGGAACAGCCCCAGCATTTT. It codes for CASTTDREQPQHF.